This T cell receptor beta chain was obtained from a study of T cell responses to AZD1222 COVID-19 vaccine. Regarding the study as a whole: CD4 TCRs associated with vaccination spanned spike, dominating at 160-218 and 743-854. Donors in the cohort were predominantly white British and more often female, and clonal diversity was possibly underestimated.

The V gene's germline CDR1 is KGHSH and CDR2 LQKENI. The CDR3 is 15 amino acids. The J segment lost 7 bases and the V segment lost 2 bases, leaving 5 bases of the junction unmatched. Some clones are missing from TCRdb's copy, which holds only in-frame ones; the method was immunoSEQ multiplex PCR. The sample has 55,000 to 70,000 clones, 85% to 90% seen once. This clone appeared once. Its specificity is not known. This clonotype originated in an adult who received the AZD1222 COVID-19 vaccine. The source material was peripheral blood, sampled 28 days after the second AZD1222 dose. This chain connects TRBV18 to TRBJ2-1, with TRBD1 matching over 10 bases. The CDR3 DNA reads TGTGCCAGCTCACCAGCGGACAGGGGGGGTAATGAGCAGTTCTTC. This sequence encodes CASSPADRGGNEQFF. The whole variable domain, remainder taken from reference TRBV18 and TRBJ2-1, is NAGVMQNPRHLVRRRGQEARLRCSPMKGHSHVYWYRQLPEEGLKFMVYLQKENIIDESGMPKERFSAEFPKEGPSILRIQQVVRGDSAAYFCASSPADRGGNEQFFGPGTRLTVL.